This T cell receptor beta chain was found in a study of blood T cell repertoires in COVID-19. Study background: Both acute and convalescent COVID-19 samples were obtained from the United States, Italy and Spain. T cells, B-cell-depleted T cells, or PBMCs supplied cDNA or gDNA.

Participants spanned ages about 18 to 100 years and resided in around 25 US areas. CDR3 length equals 15 residues. The germline V gene has CDR1 SGHVS and CDR2 FQNEAQ. V was trimmed by 1 base and J by 4 bases, leaving 11 bases between them. As handled by the study authors: The assay estimated nucleated cells by amplifying reference gene primers. Sequenced by immunoSEQ multiplex PCR; TCRdb stores in-frame clones only, minus some. V and J calls and clone size are those listed in that table; D and trimming were worked out from the DNA. Here the sample spans approximately 250,000 clones, about 87% being singletons.

The source is a young woman with acute COVID-19. The sequenced material came from PBMCs or T cells enriched from blood (not recorded which). This rearrangement joins TRBV7-8 to TRBJ2-1; maybe TRBD1 (5 bases). The CDR3 spells CASSLDQGWYNEQFF. CDR3 nucleotides: TGTGCCAGCAGCTTAGATCAGGGTTGGTACAATGAGCAGTTCTTC.